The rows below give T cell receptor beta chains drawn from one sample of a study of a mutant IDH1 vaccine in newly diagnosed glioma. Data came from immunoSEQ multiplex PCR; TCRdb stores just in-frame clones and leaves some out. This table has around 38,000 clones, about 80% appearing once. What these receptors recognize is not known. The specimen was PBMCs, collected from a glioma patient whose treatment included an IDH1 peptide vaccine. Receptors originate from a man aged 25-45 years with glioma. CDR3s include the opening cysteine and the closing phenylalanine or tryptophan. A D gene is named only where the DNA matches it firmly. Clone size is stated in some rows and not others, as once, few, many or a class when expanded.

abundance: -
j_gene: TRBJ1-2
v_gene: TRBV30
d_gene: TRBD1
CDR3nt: TGTGCCTTTCCGACAGGGGTAACTGGTGGCTACACCTTC
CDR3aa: CAFPTGVTGGYTF

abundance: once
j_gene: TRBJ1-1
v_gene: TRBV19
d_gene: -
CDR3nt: TGTGCCAGTACGGAGGGGACCGGTGATCTTCTCACTGAAGCTTTCTTT
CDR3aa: CASTEGTGDLLTEAFF

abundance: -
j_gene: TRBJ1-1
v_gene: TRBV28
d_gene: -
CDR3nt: TGTGCCAGCAGCACAGGGTTCACTGAAGCTTTCTTT
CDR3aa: CASSTGFTEAFF

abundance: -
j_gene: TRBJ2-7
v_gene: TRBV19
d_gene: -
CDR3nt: TGTGCCAGTAGTCCCGGGACCGAGGTCTCCTACGAGCAGTACTTC
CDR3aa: CASSPGTEVSYEQYF

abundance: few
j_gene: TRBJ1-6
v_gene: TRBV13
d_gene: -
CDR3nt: TGTGCCAGCAGCCCGTCCGGAGGGGCTTCACCCCTCCACTTT
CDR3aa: CASSPSGGASPLHF

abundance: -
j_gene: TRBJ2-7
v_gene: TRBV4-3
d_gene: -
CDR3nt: TGCGCCAGCAGCCAAGACAGGCACGAGCAGTACTTC
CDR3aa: CASSQDRHEQYF

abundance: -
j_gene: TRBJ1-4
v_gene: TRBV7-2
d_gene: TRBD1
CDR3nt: TGTGCCAGCAGCCTTCATCGACAGGGGGGTAATGAAAAACTGTTTTTT
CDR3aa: CASSLHRQGGNEKLFF

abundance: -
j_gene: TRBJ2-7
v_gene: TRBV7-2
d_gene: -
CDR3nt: TGTGCCAGCAGCTTAAAGGTGCCTACCTACGAGCAGTACTTC
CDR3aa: CASSLKVPTYEQYF

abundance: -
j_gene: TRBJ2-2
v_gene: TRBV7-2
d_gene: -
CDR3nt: TGTGCCAGCAGTTTAGTCACCGGGTCCACCGGGGAGCTGTTTTTT
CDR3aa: CASSLVTGSTGELFF

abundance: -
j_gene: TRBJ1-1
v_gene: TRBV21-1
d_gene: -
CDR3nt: TGTGCCAGCAGCACTGCTCCGGGACAGACGAACACTGAAGCTTTCTTT
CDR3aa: CASSTAPGQTNTEAFF

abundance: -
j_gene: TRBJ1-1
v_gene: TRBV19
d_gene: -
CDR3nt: TGTGCCAGTAGCAGCAGACAGAACACTGAAGCTTTCTTT
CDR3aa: CASSSRQNTEAFF

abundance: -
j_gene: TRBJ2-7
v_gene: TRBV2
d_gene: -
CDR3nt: TGTGCCAGCAGTGATGCGGGTTCCTACGAGCAGTACTTC
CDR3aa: CASSDAGSYEQYF

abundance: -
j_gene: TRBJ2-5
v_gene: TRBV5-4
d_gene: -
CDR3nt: TGTGCCAGCAGCTTAGGCGGGGGCCACCAAGAGACCCAGTACTTC
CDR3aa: CASSLGGGHQETQYF

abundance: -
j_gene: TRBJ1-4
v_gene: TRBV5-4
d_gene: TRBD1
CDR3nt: TGTGCCAGCAGCCCGGCGGGACAGCAAGGCCGAAAACTGTTTTTT
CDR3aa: CASSPAGQQGRKLFF

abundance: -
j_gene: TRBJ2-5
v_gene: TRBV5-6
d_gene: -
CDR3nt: TGTGCCAGCAGCTTGCGAGAGACCCAGTACTTC
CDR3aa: CASSLRETQYF

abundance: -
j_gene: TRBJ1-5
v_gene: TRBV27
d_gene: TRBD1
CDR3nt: TGTGCCAGCAGTCCTGGGACAGGTTATAGCAATCAGCCCCAGCATTTT
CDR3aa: CASSPGTGYSNQPQHF

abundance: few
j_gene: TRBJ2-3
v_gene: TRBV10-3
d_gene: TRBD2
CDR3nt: TGTGCCATCAGTGAGTACCTTAGCGGGGGAAGCACAGATACGCAGTATTTT
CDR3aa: CAISEYLSGGSTDTQYF

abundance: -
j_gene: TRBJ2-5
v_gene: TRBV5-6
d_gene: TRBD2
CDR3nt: TGTGCCAGCAGCTACGGACTAGTATCTGAGACCCAGTACTTC
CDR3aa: CASSYGLVSETQYF

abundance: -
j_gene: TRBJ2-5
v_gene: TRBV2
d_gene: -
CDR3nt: TGTGCCAGCAGTGAAAGCGAGACCCAGTACTTC
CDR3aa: CASSESETQYF

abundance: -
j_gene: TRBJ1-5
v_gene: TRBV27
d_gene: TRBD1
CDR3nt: TGTGCCAGCAGTCCATACAGGGGAGATCAGCCCCAGCATTTT
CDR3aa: CASSPYRGDQPQHF

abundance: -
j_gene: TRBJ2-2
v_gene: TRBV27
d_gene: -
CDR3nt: TGTGCCAGCAGGAACGTCGCGAACACCGGGGAGCTGTTTTTT
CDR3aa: CASRNVANTGELFF

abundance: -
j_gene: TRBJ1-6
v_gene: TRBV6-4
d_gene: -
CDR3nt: TGTGCCAGCAGTACCGCCGTCGGGGCTTCACCCCTCCACTTT
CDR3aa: CASSTAVGASPLHF

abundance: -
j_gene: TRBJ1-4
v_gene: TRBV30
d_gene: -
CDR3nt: TGTGCCTGGGGACTTGATCGGGAAAAACTGTTTTTT
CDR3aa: CAWGLDREKLFF

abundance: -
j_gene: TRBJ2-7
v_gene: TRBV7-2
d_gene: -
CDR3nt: TGTGCCAGCAGCTCGTGGGAACAGGGAAGCTCCTACGAGCAGTACTTC
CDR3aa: CASSSWEQGSSYEQYF

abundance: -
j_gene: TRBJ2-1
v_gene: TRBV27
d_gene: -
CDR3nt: TGTGCCAGCAGTTCCCGACTGAGCTCCTACAATGAGCAGTTCTTC
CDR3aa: CASSSRLSSYNEQFF

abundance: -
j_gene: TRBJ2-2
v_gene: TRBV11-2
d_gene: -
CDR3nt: TGTGCCAGCAGCTTAGTGCAGTTTGAGACAACGAACACCGGGGAGCTGTTTTTT
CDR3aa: CASSLVQFETTNTGELFF

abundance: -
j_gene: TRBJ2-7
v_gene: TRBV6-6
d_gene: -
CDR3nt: TGTGCCAGCACCAGGGGAGGGGGGTCCTACGAGCAGTACTTC
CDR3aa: CASTRGGGSYEQYF

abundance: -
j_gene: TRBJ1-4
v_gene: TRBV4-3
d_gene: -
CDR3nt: TGCGCCAGCAGCAATAGAATCGGGGCTGCAACTAATGAAAAACTGTTTTTT
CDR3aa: CASSNRIGAATNEKLFF

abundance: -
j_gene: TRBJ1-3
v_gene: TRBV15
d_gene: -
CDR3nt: TGTGCCACCAGCATTGGGTCCAGGACTTCTGGAAACACCATATATTTT
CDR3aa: CATSIGSRTSGNTIYF

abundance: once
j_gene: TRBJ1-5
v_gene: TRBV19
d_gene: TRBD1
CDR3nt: TGTGCCACAGCGGGACAGAATAACAATCAGCCCCAGCATTTT
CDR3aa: CATAGQNNNQPQHF

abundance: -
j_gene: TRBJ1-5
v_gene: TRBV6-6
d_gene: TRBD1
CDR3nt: TGTGCCAGCAGTACTGGACAGGGGGAGGCTCAGCCCCAGCATTTT
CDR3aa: CASSTGQGEAQPQHF